The sequence of this T cell receptor beta chain was determined in a study of long-term antiretroviral therapy in people with HIV. Study-wide results and limits: Once patients were on ART, diversity went higher but still fell short of transplant donor controls.

The CDR3 totals 18 residues. Trimming left V 5 bases short and J 3 bases short, with 26 bases between. Germline-derived CDR1 and CDR2 are SGHNT and YENEEA. Donors each had at least one pre-ART PBMC sample and at least two post-ART ones. Researchers report immunoSEQ v3.0 was run at survey level. Some clones are missing from TCRdb's copy, which holds only in-frame ones; the method was immunoSEQ multiplex PCR. The sample has roughly 6,400 clones; 65% to 85% are singletons. With regard to this clone: The antigen remains undetermined.

The TCR comes from a man in his forties with HIV. V is TRBV11-3 and J is TRBJ2-7; tentatively, D is TRBD1 (6 bases). The specimen comprised unsorted PBMCs, sampled 1.1 years after starting antiretroviral therapy. CDR3 amino acids: CASSRRTTSSTGLYEQYF. The CDR3 nucleotides read TGTGCCAGCAGCCGCAGGACCACCTCGTCGACAGGCCTCTACGAGCAGTACTTC.